The 22 T cell receptor beta chains in this list originate from one sample, sequenced in a study of shared clonotypes between healthy human individuals. Clones were read by immunoSEQ multiplex PCR, and TCRdb kept only the in-frame ones, dropping some. The sample has about 610,000 clones; approximately 96% are singletons. Selected positively for CCR7 and CD45RO-negative, naive CD8 cells excluded terminally differentiated effector memory CD45RA+ cells. The sample consisted of naive CD8+ T cells sorted from blood. These receptors originate from a woman aged 30 to 39 in good health.

The rearrangement links TRBV2 to TRBJ1-5, with TRBD1 matching over 9 bases. Germline lookup yields CDR1 SNHLY and CDR2 FYNNEI. There are 16 residues in the CDR3. V dropped 2 bases and J dropped 1; count of bases not matched to a gene: 3. The CDR3 DNA is TGTGCCAGCAGTGAAAGGGACAGGGAAAGCAATCAGCCCCAGCATTTT. Protein: CASSERDRESNQPQHF.

The chain has TRBV6-5 and TRBJ2-2, with TRBD2 identical over 7 bases. Trimming at V came to 3 bases and at J to 3 bases, leaving 7 bases not matched to a gene. The CDR3 extends over 16 amino acids. CDR1 MNHEY and CDR2 SVGAGI come from the germline V gene. CDR3 nucleotide sequence: TGTGCCAGCAGTTATTTGGCGGGAGCAGACACCGGGGAGCTGTTTTTT. Translation: CASSYLAGADTGELFF.

V and J are TRBV29-1 and TRBJ2-5; the match to TRBD1 covers 9 bases. Germline CDR1 is SQVTM and CDR2 is ANQGSEA. This CDR3 contains 16 residues. Germline trimming cut 4 bases from V and 2 bases from J; bases unmatched to any gene: 11. The CDR3 DNA follows: TGCAGCGTTGTGCGCGTCTGGGACAGGGAACAAGAGACCCAGTACTTC. This translates into CSVVRVWDREQETQYF. Full variable domain (missing parts from reference TRBV29-1 and TRBJ2-5): SAVISQKPSRDICQRGTSLTIQCQVDSQVTMMFWYRQQPGQSLTLIATANQGSEATYESGFVIDKFPISRPNLTFSTLTVSNMSPEDSSIYLCSVVRVWDREQETQYFGPGTRLLVL.

The CDR3 coding sequence is TGTGCCAGCAAGGGGGACGGAATCTCCTACGAGCAGTACTTC. As protein: CASKGDGISYEQYF. V usage is TRBV27 and J usage is TRBJ2-7; D is possibly TRBD1 (6 bases). The germline V gene encodes CDR1 MNHEY and CDR2 SMNVEV (reference sequence). CDR3 length: 14 residues. The V end was cut by 7 bases, the J end by 0 bases, with 13 bases between.

The chain couples TRBV27 to TRBJ1-1; no definite D call. Germline values: CDR1 MNHEY, CDR2 SMNVEV (reference sequence). This CDR3 is 13 amino acids long. V gave up 5 bases and J gave up 4 bases, with 11 bases separating them. In nucleotides, the CDR3 is TGTGCCAGCAGTCAATCGCTCAGCACTGAAGCTTTCTTT. It is translated as CASSQSLSTEAFF.

The chain couples TRBV21-1 to TRBJ2-1; the D call TRBD2 from the table was never checked on the DNA. TRBV21-1 corresponds to a pseudogene. This CDR3 has 17 amino acids. The CDR3 DNA reads as TGTGCCAGCAGCAAAAGCCGGCTAGCGGGAACCTACAATGAGCAGTTCTTC. It encodes CASSKSRLAGTYNEQFF.

The gene calls are TRBV28 and TRBJ2-7, with D possibly being TRBD2 (5 bases). Germline loops: CDR1 MDHEN, CDR2 SYDVKM. V gave up 6 bases and J gave up 3 bases, with 21 bases separating them. The CDR3 has 16 amino acids. The CDR3 DNA is TGTGCCAGCAGATTACCCACCCGAACGGGGTTCTACGAGCAGTACTTC. As protein: CASRLPTRTGFYEQYF.

The chain links TRBV13 to TRBJ1-5, with 8 positions matching TRBD1. Germline CDR1 reads PRHDT; CDR2 reads FYEKMQ (reference sequence). After removal of 4 bases from V and 6 bases from J, the junction contained 5 bases not matched to a gene. The CDR3 consists of 14 residues. CDR3: CASSSGQGRQPQHF. DNA for the CDR3: TGTGCCAGCAGCTCCGGACAGGGTCGTCAGCCCCAGCATTTT.

The chain uses TRBV28 and TRBJ1-2; D is perhaps TRBD1 (5 bases). CDR3 length: 11 amino acids. V shed 6 bases and J shed 7 bases, with 9 bases lying between them. Germline values: CDR1 MDHEN, CDR2 SYDVKM. The CDR3 sequence is CASRYGGGYTF. Here the CDR3 DNA reads TGTGCCAGCAGGTATGGGGGTGGCTACACCTTC.

The chain employs TRBV5-1 and TRBJ1-2, with D maybe TRBD1 (5 bases). V dropped 1 base and J dropped 4 bases, with 14 bases sitting between them. Looked up from germline, CDR1 is SGHRS and CDR2 is YFSETQ. This CDR3 has 15 residues. For the CDR3, the DNA is TGCGCCAGCAGCTTGAGCGGCCAGGGCCCCTATGGCTACACCTTC. Its translation is CASSLSGQGPYGYTF.

V is TRBV7-9 and J is TRBJ2-5; D is ambiguous. The CDR3 runs to 15 residues. The germline V and J ends were trimmed by 2 bases and 4 bases, with 14 bases remaining between them. Germline V gene lookup returns CDR1 SEHNR and CDR2 FQNEAQ (reference sequence). CDR3 DNA sequence: TGTGCCAGCAGCTTAAACGGACCTGTCACAGAGACCCAGTACTTC. Protein: CASSLNGPVTETQYF.

This chain uses TRBV27 with TRBJ2-2; TRBD1 matches 8 bases. V was clipped by 2 bases and J by 7 bases; unmatched bases: 12. This CDR3 region has 17 residues. The germline CDR1 and CDR2 sequences are MNHEY and SMNVEV (reference sequence). CDR3 bases: TGTGCCAGCAGTTTACAGCAGGGGGCCGGTCAGGGCGGGGAGCTGTTTTTT. Protein sequence: CASSLQQGAGQGGELFF.

The chain joins TRBV9 to TRBJ1-5; no definite D call. The V and J ends lost 0 bases and 4 bases respectively, with 8 bases between them. This CDR3 contains 14 residues. The germline CDR1 and CDR2 sequences are SGDLS and YYNGEE. CDR3 in amino acids: CASSVGVGNQPQHF. The DNA of the CDR3 is TGTGCCAGCAGCGTAGGGGTAGGGAATCAGCCCCAGCATTTT.

This sequence joins TRBV13 and TRBJ1-6; TRBD1 aligns across 7 bases. Germline trimming cut 5 bases from V and 11 bases from J; bases unmatched to any gene: 6. Germline assignment: CDR1 PRHDT and CDR2 FYEKMQ (reference sequence). This CDR3 region has 13 residues. CDR3 nucleotide sequence: TGTGCCAGCAGCCAGGGGGGGGAGGCACCCCTCCACTTT. It translates to CASSQGGEAPLHF.

V and J are TRBV11-2 and TRBJ2-2, with D maybe TRBD1 (6 bases). Trimming shortened V by 8 bases and J by 0 bases, and 13 bases separated the two germline ends. This CDR3 has 15 amino acids. In germline, CDR1 is SGHAT, CDR2 FQNNGV. The CDR3: CASSPGTTNTGELFF. The CDR3 DNA follows: TGTGCCAGCTCCCCCGGGACAACGAACACCGGGGAGCTGTTTTTT. Looking up the rest from reference TRBV11-2 and TRBJ2-2 gives the full variable domain: EAGVAQSPRYKIIEKRQSVAFWCNPISGHATLYWYQQILGQGPKLLIQFQNNGVVDDSQLPKDRFSAERLKGVDSTLKIQPAKLEDSAVYLCASSPGTTNTGELFFGEGSRLTVL.

This chain connects TRBV28 to TRBJ1-1; D perhaps matches TRBD1 (6 bases). The length of the CDR3 is 14 residues. CDR1 and CDR2 (germline): MDHEN, SYDVKM. Trimming left V 5 bases short and J 1 base short, with 11 bases between. The chain's CDR3 is CASSMDSPNTEAFF. The CDR3 coding sequence is TGTGCCAGCAGTATGGACAGTCCGAACACTGAAGCTTTCTTT. Complete variable domain (other parts from reference TRBV28 and TRBJ1-1): DVKVTQSSRYLVKRTGEKVFLECVQDMDHENMFWYRQDPGLGLRLIYFSYDVKMKEKGDIPEGYSVSREKKERFSLILESASTNQTSMYLCASSMDSPNTEAFFGQGTRLTVV.

The chain employs TRBV11-2 and TRBJ1-1, with 8 positions matching TRBD1. The CDR3 sequence is 14 residues long. The V segment lost 4 bases and the J segment 0 bases; nucleotides outside the gene matches: 1. Per germline, CDR1 SGHAT and CDR2 FQNNGV. CDR3 amino acids: CASSSTGVNTEAFF. CDR3 in DNA: TGTGCCAGCAGCTCGACAGGGGTGAACACTGAAGCTTTCTTT.

The chain uses TRBV15 and TRBJ2-2; D is unclear. The CDR3 loop spans 15 amino acids. The V and J ends lost 0 bases and 4 bases respectively, with 9 bases between them. Germline loops: CDR1 LNHNV, CDR2 YYDKDF (reference sequence). CDR3 loop: CATSRDSLGTGELFF. The DNA for the CDR3 is TGTGCCACCAGCAGAGACAGTCTAGGCACCGGGGAGCTGTTTTTT.

This chain joins TRBV7-8 and TRBJ1-2; a possible D gene is TRBD1 (5 bases). V was cut by 4 bases and J by 6 bases, with 18 bases left in between. The CDR3 sequence is 15 residues long. Germline CDR1 is SGHVS and CDR2 is FQNEAQ. The CDR3 sequence is CASSSTARGADGYTF. Written as DNA, the CDR3 is TGTGCCAGCAGCTCGACCGCAAGGGGCGCGGATGGCTACACCTTC.

The V call is TRBV28, the J call TRBJ1-5, with TRBD1 as a possible D gene (6 bases). Per germline, CDR1 MDHEN and CDR2 SYDVKM. The CDR3 contains 15 residues. Trimming stripped 6 bases from V and 7 bases from J, with 19 bases between. The CDR3 region has the DNA TGTGCCAGCAGCCAGAATACAGGGAGACACCAGCCCCAGCATTTT. Protein product: CASSQNTGRHQPQHF.

The rearrangement uses TRBV27 and TRBJ2-1; 7 bases match TRBD1. Germline lookup yields CDR1 MNHEY and CDR2 SMNVEV (reference sequence). V was pared by 1 base and J by 0 bases, with 3 bases of the junction left unmatched. CDR3 size: 16 residues. The CDR3, as DNA: TGTGCCAGCAGTTTATTGAGGGGGCCCTCCTACAATGAGCAGTTCTTC. This codes for CASSLLRGPSYNEQFF.

The rearrangement joins TRBV15 to TRBJ1-3; a weak D match, TRBD1 (6 bases). This CDR3 contains 14 residues. CDR1 is LNHNV and CDR2 is YYDKDF in the germline V gene (reference sequence). Trimming shortened V by 4 bases and J by 11 bases, and 18 bases separated the two germline ends. CDR3 nucleotide sequence: TGTGCCACCAGCACCCGAACTGGACAGAGTGCCATATATTTT. This sequence encodes CATSTRTGQSAIYF.